The clone carrying this T cell receptor (beta chain) was seen only once. V lost 5 bases, J lost 1 base, and 5 bases lay in between. This CDR3 is built from 12 residues. The data belong to a study of blood T cell repertoires in COVID-19. Study summary: Nucleic acid was either cDNA or gDNA, and it came from T cells, B-cell-depleted T cells, or PBMCs.

Original processing notes: How many nucleated cells were present was estimated from reference gene primer amplification. Sequencing used immunoSEQ multiplex PCR; TCRdb keeps in-frame clones, though not all of them. Clonal size and the V and J genes are those of that table, whereas D and trimming came from the DNA. The table has approximately 270,000 clones, approximately 90% seen once. J is TRBJ1-1 and V is TRBV12-3 or TRBV12-4; no clear D gene. Sequencing input: peripheral blood. This receptor was identified in a man aged 25 to 40 with acute or convalescent COVID-19. In DNA form, the CDR3 reads TGTGCCAGCAGTCCCGGGAACACTGAAGCTTTCTTT. Its protein is CASSPGNTEAFF.